This TCR beta chain derives from a study of T cells expressing NK-cell markers. Turning to the study itself: Sequencing covered eight donors, seven HCMV-seropositive and one seronegative.

Libraries used 5'RACE template switching adding universal primer site and UMIs. Reanalyzing the 5' RACE reads, TCRdb keeps one entry per CDR3 protein, without DNA. This repertoire includes a few hundred thousand distinct CDR3 sequences. The CDR3 is 17 amino acids. The V gene's germline CDR1 is MNHNS and CDR2 SASEGT. With respect to this clonotype: The antigen is unknown.

Study results and caveats: Dominance of the CD3+CD56-NKG2C+ fraction by these clonotypes also held in several donors. In a handful of donors, dominant CD3+CD56+NKG2C+ clonotypes ranked among the top 10 CD8+ clonotypes.

This receptor was taken from a man between 18 and 69 years old in good health. Sample: blood T cells: a sorted CD56 or NKG2C T cell subset, CD4+ or CD8+ T cells, or bulk PBMC T cells (not recorded which). This sequence joins TRBV6-1 and TRBJ2-7; there is no DNA to check the TCRdb D call of TRBD1. The CDR3 here is CASRKSGTGTRSYEQYF.